The 11 T cell receptor beta chains presented below share a single source sample, sequenced in a study of blood T cell repertoires in COVID-19. Generated by immunoSEQ multiplex PCR, the TCRdb table keeps only in-frame clones and is missing some. The sample carries 200,000 to 250,000 clones, about 88% recorded once. Sequenced input: peripheral blood. The receptors stem from a man aged 70 or older with acute or convalescent COVID-19.

The rearrangement uses TRBV19 and TRBJ2-4; 13 bases are shared with TRBD2. The CDR3 sequence is 15 residues long. The germline V gene has CDR1 LNHDA and CDR2 SQIVND (reference sequence). The V gene end was trimmed by 5 bases and the J gene end by 12 bases; junction bases not matched to a gene: 10. Written as DNA, the CDR3 is TGTGCCAGTAGTCCTAGGACTAGCGGGAGAGGCTCTCAGTACTTC. It translates to CASSPRTSGRGSQYF.

The CDR3 DNA reads TGCAGTGCTAGTCGGGAGGGCGCCTACAATGAGCAGTTCTTC. Translating gives CSASREGAYNEQFF. The chain carries TRBV20-1 and TRBJ2-1; TRBD2 matches at 8 bases. V lost 3 bases and J lost 2; bases outside the gene matches: 3. Germline values: CDR1 DFQATT, CDR2 SNEGSKA (reference sequence). The CDR3 is 14 amino acids.

This clone appeared once. V usage is TRBV3-1 (or the pseudogene TRBV3-2) and J usage is TRBJ1-1, with D possibly matching TRBD1 (6 bases). The CDR3 spans 14 residues. Germline lookup yields CDR1 LGHDT and CDR2 YNNKEL (reference sequence). V lost 4 bases to trimming and J lost 0 bases, with 9 bases between them. The CDR3 DNA is TGTGCCAGCAGCCCGAGGGACATGAACACTGAAGCTTTCTTT. This codes for CASSPRDMNTEAFF.

This clone occurred once. The J gene is TRBJ1-1, the V gene TRBV30; TRBD1 matches 9 bases. Trimming removed 3 bases from V and 5 bases from J; junction bases left unmatched: 7. This CDR3 has 14 amino acids. Germline assignment: CDR1 GTSNPN and CDR2 SVGIG (reference sequence). CDR3 DNA sequence: TGTGCCTGGAGCTGGACAGGGGAGGATACTGAAGCTTTCTTT. This sequence encodes CAWSWTGEDTEAFF.

The rearrangement joins TRBV24-1 to TRBJ2-5, with 9 bases that match TRBD1. The V gene end was trimmed by 3 bases and the J gene end by 2 bases; junction bases not matched to a gene: 9. The CDR3 spans 17 residues. CDR1 and CDR2 (germline): KGHDR, SFDVKD. CDR3 loop: CATSDPGTGIAQETQYF. In DNA form, the CDR3 reads TGTGCCACCAGTGATCCAGGGACAGGGATTGCGCAAGAGACCCAGTACTTC.

This clone was seen once. The gene calls are TRBV6-2 or TRBV6-3 and TRBJ2-3; D is perhaps TRBD2 (6 bases). Deletions cut 4 bases from V and 5 bases from J, with 25 bases between. Germline assignment: CDR1 MNHEY and CDR2 SVGEGT. The CDR3 has 18 residues. CDR3 loop: CASSLLRELAEGRDTQYF. The CDR3 DNA is TGTGCCAGCAGTTTGCTTCGGGAATTGGCGGAGGGGAGAGATACGCAGTATTTT.

The rearrangement links TRBV2 to TRBJ1-4; TRBD1 aligns across 9 bases. Germline CDR1 and CDR2: SNHLY and FYNNEI. The CDR3 sequence is 14 residues long. V lost 6 bases and J lost 5; bases outside the gene matches: 4. The CDR3 loop is CASSYGQGNEKLFF. In nucleotides, the CDR3 is TGTGCCAGCAGCTACGGACAGGGGAATGAAAAACTGTTTTTT.

The rearrangement uses TRBV11-2 and TRBJ1-1, with 7 bases identical to TRBD1. The CDR3 is 14 amino acids. Trimming took 5 bases from V and 2 from J; bases not matched to a gene: 5. CDR1 is SGHAT, CDR2 FQNNGV, per germline. This chain's CDR3 is CASSTDRANTEAFF. The CDR3 DNA sequence: TGTGCCAGCAGCACAGACAGGGCCAACACTGAAGCTTTCTTT.

This chain uses TRBV19 with TRBJ1-1; TRBD1 might be the D (5 bases). The CDR3 has 16 residues. CDR1 is LNHDA, CDR2 SQIVND, per germline (reference sequence). The V end was cut by 5 bases, the J end by 4 bases, with 20 bases between. CDR3: CASSPSDTMWGTEAFF. For the CDR3, the DNA is TGTGCCAGTAGTCCCTCGGACACCATGTGGGGCACTGAAGCTTTCTTT.

Remarks on this clone: The junction shows a germline mismatch at one end, possibly a read error. This rearrangement joins TRBV12-3 or TRBV12-4 to TRBJ1-2, with 8 bases matching TRBD1. The CDR3 has 11 amino acids. The DNA for the CDR3 is TGTGCCAGCAGTTTAAGGGACAGGCCGTACTTC. Residues: CASSLRDRPYF.

This clone was counted a single time. V usage is TRBV6-2 or TRBV6-3 and J usage is TRBJ1-2, with 9 bases that match TRBD1. V shed 4 bases, J shed 3 bases, and the junction held 3 bases outside the gene matches. This CDR3 has 14 residues. Germline V gene data show CDR1 as MNHEY and CDR2 as SVGEGT. The CDR3, as DNA: TGTGCCAGCAGTTGGACAGGGGTTTACTATGGCTACACCTTC. Translating it yields CASSWTGVYYGYTF.